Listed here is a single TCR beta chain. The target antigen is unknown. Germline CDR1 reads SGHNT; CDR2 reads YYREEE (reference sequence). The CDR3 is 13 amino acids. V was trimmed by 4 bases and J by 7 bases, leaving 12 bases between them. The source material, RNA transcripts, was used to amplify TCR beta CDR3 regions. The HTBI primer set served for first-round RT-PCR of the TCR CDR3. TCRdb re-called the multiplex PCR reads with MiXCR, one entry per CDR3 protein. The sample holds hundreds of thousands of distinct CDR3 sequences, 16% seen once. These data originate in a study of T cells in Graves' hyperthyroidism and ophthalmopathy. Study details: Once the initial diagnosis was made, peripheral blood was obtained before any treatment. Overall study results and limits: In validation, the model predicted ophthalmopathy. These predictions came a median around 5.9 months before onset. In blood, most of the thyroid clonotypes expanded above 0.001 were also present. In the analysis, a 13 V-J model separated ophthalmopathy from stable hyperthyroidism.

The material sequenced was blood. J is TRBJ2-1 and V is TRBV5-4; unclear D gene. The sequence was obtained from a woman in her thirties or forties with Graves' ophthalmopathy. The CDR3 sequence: CASSPKDQNEQFF. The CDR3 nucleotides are TGTGCCAGCAGCCCCAAGGACCAGAATGAGCAGTTCTTC.